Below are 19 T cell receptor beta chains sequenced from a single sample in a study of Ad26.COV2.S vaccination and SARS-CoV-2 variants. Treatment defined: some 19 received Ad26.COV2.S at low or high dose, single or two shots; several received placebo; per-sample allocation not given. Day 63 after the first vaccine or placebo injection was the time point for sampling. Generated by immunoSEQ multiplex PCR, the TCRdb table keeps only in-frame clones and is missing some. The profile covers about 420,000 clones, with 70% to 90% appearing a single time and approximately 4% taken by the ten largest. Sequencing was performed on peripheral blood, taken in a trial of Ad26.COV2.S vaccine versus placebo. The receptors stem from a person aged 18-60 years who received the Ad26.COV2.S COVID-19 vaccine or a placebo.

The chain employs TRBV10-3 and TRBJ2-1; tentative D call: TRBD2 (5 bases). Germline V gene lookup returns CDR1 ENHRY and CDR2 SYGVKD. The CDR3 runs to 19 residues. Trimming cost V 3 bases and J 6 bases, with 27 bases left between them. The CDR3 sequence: CAISDPRLSEVFGTNEQFF. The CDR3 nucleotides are TGTGCCATCAGTGACCCCCGGTTGTCGGAGGTCTTCGGTACCAATGAGCAGTTCTTC.

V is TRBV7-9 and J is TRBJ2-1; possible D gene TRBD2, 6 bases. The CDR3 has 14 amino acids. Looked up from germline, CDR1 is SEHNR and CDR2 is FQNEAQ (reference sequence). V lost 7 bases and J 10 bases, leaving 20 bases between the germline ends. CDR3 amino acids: CASNPSLANEEQFF. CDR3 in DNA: TGTGCCAGCAACCCGTCTCTAGCGAATGAGGAGCAGTTCTTC.

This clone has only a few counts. The CDR3 DNA reads as TGTGCCAGCAGCCCCCAGGGTCAGGGTGGACGCAATGAGCAGTTCTTC. Amino acid sequence: CASSPQGQGGRNEQFF. This rearrangement joins TRBV7-9 to TRBJ2-1, with a possible D match to TRBD1 (5 bases). V was clipped by 5 bases and J by 6 bases, with 20 bases between them. CDR3 length: 16 amino acids. Germline V gene data show CDR1 as SEHNR and CDR2 as FQNEAQ (reference sequence).

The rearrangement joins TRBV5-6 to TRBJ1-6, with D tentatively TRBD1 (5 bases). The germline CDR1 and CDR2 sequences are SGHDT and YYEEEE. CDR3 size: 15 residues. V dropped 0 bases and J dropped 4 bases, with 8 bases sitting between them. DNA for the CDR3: TGTGCCAGCAGCTTGGGGGGGGGTTATAATTCACCCCTCCACTTT. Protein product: CASSLGGGYNSPLHF.

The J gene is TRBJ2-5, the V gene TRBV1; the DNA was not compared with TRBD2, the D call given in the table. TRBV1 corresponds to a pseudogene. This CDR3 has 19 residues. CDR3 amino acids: CTSSQWTSGGRISQETQYF. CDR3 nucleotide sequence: TGCACCAGCAGCCAATGGACTAGCGGGGGGCGAATTTCCCAAGAGACCCAGTACTTC.

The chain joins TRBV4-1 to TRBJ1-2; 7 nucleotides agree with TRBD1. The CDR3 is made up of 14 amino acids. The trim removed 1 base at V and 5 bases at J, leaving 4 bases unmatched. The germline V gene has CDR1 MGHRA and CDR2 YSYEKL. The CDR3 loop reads CASSQGAGQYGYTF. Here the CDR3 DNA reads TGCGCCAGCAGCCAAGGAGCGGGACAGTATGGCTACACCTTC.

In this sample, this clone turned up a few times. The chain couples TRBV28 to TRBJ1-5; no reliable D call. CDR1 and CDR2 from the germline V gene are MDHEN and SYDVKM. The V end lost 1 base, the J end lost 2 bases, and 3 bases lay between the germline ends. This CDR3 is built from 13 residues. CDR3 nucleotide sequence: TGTGCCAGCAGTTTATTGCGCAATCAGCCCCAGCATTTT. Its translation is CASSLLRNQPQHF.

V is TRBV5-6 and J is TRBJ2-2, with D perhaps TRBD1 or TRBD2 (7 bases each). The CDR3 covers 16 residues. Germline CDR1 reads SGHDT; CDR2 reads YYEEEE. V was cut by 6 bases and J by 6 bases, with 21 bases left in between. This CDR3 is CASTPGGAGYSGELFF. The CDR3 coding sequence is TGTGCCAGCACCCCAGGGGGGGCGGGTTACTCCGGGGAGCTGTTTTTT. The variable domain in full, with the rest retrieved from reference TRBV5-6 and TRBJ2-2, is DAGVTQSPTHLIKTRGQQVTLRCSPKSGHDTVSWYQQALGQGPQFIFQYYEEEERQRGNFPDRFSGHQFPNYSSELNVNALLLGDSALYLCASTPGGAGYSGELFFGEGSRLTVL.

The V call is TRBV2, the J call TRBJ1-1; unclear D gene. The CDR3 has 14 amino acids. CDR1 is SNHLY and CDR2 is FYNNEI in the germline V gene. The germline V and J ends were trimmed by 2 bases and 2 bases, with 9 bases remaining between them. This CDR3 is CASSEPGLNTEAFF. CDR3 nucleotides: TGTGCCAGCAGTGAACCGGGCTTAAACACTGAAGCTTTCTTT.

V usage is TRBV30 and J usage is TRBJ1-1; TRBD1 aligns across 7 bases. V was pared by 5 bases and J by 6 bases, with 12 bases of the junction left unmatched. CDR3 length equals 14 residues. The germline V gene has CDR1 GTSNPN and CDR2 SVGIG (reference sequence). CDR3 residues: CAWHLGTVGSEAFF. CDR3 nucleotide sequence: TGTGCCTGGCATCTGGGGACAGTAGGTTCTGAAGCTTTCTTT.

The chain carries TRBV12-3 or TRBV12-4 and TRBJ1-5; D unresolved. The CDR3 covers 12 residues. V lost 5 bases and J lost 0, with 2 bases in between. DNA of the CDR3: TGTGCCAGCAGTGATAGCAATCAGCCCCAGCATTTT. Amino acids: CASSDSNQPQHF.

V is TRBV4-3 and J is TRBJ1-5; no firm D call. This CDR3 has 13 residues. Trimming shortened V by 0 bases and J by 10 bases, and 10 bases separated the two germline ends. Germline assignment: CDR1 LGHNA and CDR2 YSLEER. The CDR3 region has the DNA TGCGCCAGCAGCCAAGATAGGAACAGCCCCCAGCATTTT. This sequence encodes CASSQDRNSPQHF.

As DNA, the CDR3 is TGTGCCAGCAGTTTACTAGGCACAGATCTCTTCTCTGGGGCCAACGTCCTGACTTTC. Translating gives CASSLLGTDLFSGANVLTF. V gene TRBV28 combines with J gene TRBJ2-6; D uncertain. The CDR3 loop spans 19 amino acids. The germline CDR1 and CDR2 sequences are MDHEN and SYDVKM. V was clipped by 2 bases and J by 0 bases, with 17 bases between them.

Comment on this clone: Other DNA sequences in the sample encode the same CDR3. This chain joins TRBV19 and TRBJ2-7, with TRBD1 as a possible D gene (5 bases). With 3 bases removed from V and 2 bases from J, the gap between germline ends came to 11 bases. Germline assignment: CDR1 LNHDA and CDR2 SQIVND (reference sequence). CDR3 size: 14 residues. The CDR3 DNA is TGTGCCAGTAGTATCACAGGTACCACCTACGAGCAGTACTTC. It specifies CASSITGTTYEQYF.

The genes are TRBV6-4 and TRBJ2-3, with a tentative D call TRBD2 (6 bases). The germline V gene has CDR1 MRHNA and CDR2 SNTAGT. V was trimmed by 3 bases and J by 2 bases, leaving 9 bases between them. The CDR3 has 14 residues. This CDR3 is CASSEASVTDTQYF. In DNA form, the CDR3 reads TGTGCCAGCAGTGAAGCTAGCGTCACAGATACGCAGTATTTT.

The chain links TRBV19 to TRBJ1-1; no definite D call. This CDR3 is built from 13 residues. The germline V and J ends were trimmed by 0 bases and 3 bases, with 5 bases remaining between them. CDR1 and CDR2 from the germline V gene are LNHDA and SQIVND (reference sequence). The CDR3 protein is CASSIDPYTEAFF. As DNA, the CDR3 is TGTGCCAGTAGTATAGACCCCTACACTGAAGCTTTCTTT.

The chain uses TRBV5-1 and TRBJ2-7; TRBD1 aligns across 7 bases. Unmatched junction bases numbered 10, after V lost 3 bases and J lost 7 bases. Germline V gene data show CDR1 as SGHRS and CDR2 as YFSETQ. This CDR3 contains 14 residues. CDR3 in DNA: TGCGCCAGCAGCTGGGGACAGCCACGCCGGGAGCAGTACTTC. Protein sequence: CASSWGQPRREQYF.

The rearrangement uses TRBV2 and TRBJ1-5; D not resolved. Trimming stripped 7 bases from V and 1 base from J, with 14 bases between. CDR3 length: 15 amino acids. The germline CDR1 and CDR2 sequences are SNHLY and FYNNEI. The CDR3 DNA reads TGTGCCAGCACCGCCCTCGGTTCGAGCAATCAGCCCCAGCATTTT. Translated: CASTALGSSNQPQHF.

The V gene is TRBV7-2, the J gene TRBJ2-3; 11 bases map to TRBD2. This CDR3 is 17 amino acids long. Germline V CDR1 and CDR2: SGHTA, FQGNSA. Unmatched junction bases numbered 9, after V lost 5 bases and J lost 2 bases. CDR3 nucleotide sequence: TGTGCCAGCAGCCTCCTAGCGGGGGGCCTCGACACAGATACGCAGTATTTT. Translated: CASSLLAGGLDTDTQYF.